This TCR beta chain was sequenced for a study of CD8 T cells in ankylosing spondylitis. V was pared by 5 bases and J by 4 bases, with 15 bases between. The CDR3 loop spans 14 amino acids. TCRdb itself ran the 5' RACE reads through MiXCR, one entry per CDR3 protein. This table has around 230,000 distinct CDR3 sequences, 8% to 9.5% appearing once. The sequenced sample was blood, either unsorted or a sorted T cell fraction (not recorded which). The genes are TRBV12-3 or TRBV12-4 and TRBJ2-7; no clear D. The TCR comes from a male donor with ankylosing spondylitis or in good health (not recorded which). The CDR3 region has the DNA TGTGCCAGCAGTCCCCTCGGGCTAGGGTACGAGCAGTACTTC. Translated, it gives CASSPLGLGYEQYF.